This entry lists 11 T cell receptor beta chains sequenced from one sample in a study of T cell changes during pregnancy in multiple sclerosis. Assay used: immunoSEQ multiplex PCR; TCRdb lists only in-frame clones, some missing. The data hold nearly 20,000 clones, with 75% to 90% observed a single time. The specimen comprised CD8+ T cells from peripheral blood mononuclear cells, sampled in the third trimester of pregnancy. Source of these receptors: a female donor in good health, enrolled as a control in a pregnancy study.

This CDR3 reads CASSRLAGGPETQYF. CDR3 nucleotides: TGTGCCAGCAGCCGACTAGCGGGGGGGCCGGAGACCCAGTACTTC. The chain employs TRBV28 and TRBJ2-5, with 14 bases aligning to TRBD2. CDR3 size: 15 residues. The germline gives CDR1 MDHEN, CDR2 SYDVKM. V was pared by 6 bases and J by 5 bases, with 5 bases of the junction left unmatched. Complete variable domain (other parts from reference TRBV28 and TRBJ2-5): DVKVTQSSRYLVKRTGEKVFLECVQDMDHENMFWYRQDPGLGLRLIYFSYDVKMKEKGDIPEGYSVSREKKERFSLILESASTNQTSMYLCASSRLAGGPETQYFGPGTRLLVL.

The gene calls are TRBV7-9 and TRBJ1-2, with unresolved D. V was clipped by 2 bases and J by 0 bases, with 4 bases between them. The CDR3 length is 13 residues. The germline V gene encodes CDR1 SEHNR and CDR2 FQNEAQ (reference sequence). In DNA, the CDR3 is TGTGCCAGCAGCTTAAGCACTAACTATGGCTACACCTTC. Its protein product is CASSLSTNYGYTF.

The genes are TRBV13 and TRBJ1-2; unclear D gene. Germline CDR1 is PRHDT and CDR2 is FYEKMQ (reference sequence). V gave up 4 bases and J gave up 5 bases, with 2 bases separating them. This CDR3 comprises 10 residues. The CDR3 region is CASSSYGYTF. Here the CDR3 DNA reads TGTGCCAGCAGCTCTTATGGCTACACCTTC.

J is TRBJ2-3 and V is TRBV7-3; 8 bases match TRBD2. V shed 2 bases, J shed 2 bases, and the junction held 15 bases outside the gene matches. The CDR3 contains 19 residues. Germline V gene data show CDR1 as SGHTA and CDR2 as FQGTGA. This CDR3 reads CASSLAPGLGGGATDTQYF. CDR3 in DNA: TGTGCCAGCAGCTTAGCCCCGGGACTAGGGGGTGGGGCCACAGATACGCAGTATTTT.

The CDR3 sequence is CASSPTSGGTQETQYF. The CDR3 coding sequence is TGTGCCAGCAGCCCCACTAGCGGGGGGACTCAAGAGACCCAGTACTTC. The rearrangement uses TRBV7-9 and TRBJ2-5; 12 positions agree with TRBD2. Germline V lookup: CDR1 SEHNR, CDR2 FQNEAQ (reference sequence). CDR3 length: 16 residues. Germline trimming cut 5 bases from V and 2 bases from J; bases unmatched to any gene: 6.

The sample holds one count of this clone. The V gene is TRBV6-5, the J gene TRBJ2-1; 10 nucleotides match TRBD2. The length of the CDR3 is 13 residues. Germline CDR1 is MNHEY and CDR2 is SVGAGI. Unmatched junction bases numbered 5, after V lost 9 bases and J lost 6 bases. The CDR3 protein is CASSGLASNEQFF. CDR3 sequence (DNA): TGTGCCAGTTCGGGACTAGCGAGCAATGAGCAGTTCTTC.

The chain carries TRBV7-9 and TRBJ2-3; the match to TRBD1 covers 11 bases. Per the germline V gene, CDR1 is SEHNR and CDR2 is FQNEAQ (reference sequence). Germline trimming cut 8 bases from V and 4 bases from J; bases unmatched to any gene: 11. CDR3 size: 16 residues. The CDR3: CASLSFQGQGADTQYF. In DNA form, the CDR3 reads TGTGCCAGCCTCTCGTTCCAGGGACAGGGGGCAGATACGCAGTATTTT.

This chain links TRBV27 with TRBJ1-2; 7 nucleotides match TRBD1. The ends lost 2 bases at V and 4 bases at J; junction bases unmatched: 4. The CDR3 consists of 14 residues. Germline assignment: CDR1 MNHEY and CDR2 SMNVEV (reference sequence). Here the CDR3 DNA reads TGTGCCAGCAGTTTACGGGGACAGATCTATGGCTACACCTTC. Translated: CASSLRGQIYGYTF.

In nucleotides, the CDR3 is TGTGCCAGCAGCTTAGCCCCCCAGGGTAGCTCATCTGGGGCCAACGTCCTGACTTTC. Translating it yields CASSLAPQGSSSGANVLTF. The chain joins TRBV11-2 to TRBJ2-6; D might be TRBD1 (5 bases). The CDR3 is 19 residues long. Germline values: CDR1 SGHAT, CDR2 FQNNGV. Trimming took off 1 base at V and 1 base at J, with 17 bases between the two ends.

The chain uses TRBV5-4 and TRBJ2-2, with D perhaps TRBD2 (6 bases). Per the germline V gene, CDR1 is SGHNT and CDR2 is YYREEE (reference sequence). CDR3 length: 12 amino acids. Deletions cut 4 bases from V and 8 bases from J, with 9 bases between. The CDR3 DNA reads TGTGCCAGCAGCACGGGGAGGGGGGAGCTGTTTTTT. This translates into CASSTGRGELFF. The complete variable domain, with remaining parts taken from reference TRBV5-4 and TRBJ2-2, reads ETGVTQSPTHLIKTRGQQVTLRCSSQSGHNTVSWYQQALGQGPQFIFQYYREEENGRGNFPPRFSGLQFPNYSSELNVNALELDDSALYLCASSTGRGELFFGEGSRLTVL.

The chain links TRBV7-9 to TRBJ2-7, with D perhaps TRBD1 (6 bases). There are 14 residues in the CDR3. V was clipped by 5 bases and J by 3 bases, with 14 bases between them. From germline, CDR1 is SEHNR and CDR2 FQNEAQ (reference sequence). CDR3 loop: CASSPRDTDYEQYF. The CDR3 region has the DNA TGTGCCAGCAGCCCCCGGGACACGGACTACGAGCAGTACTTC.